This TCR beta chain comes out of a study of blood T cell repertoires in COVID-19. Study at large: There were acute and convalescent COVID-19 samples, and they came from the United States, Italy and Spain.

Sequenced by immunoSEQ multiplex PCR; TCRdb stores in-frame clones only, minus some. The sample contains approximately 440,000 clones, approximately 90% of which appear only once. Looked up from germline, CDR1 is KGHSH and CDR2 is LQKENI. J gave up 2 bases and V 5 bases, and 2 bases lay outside the gene matches. The CDR3 has 14 residues. The cohort comprised adults aged roughly 18 to 95 years residing in 20 to 30 US areas. Assignment of participants to cohorts was predicated upon participant-reported clinical history. Donors of Cohort 3 who recovered were those that had two negative PCRs, clearance, or symptom resolution.

V usage is TRBV18 and J usage is TRBJ2-2, with 7 bases that match TRBD2. This receptor was taken from a woman in her late teens or twenties who had recovered from COVID-19. Sequenced sample: PBMCs or T cells enriched from blood (not recorded which). The CDR3 region has the DNA TGTGCCAGCTCAAGCGGGGACAACACCGGGGAGCTGTTTTTT. Its translation is CASSSGDNTGELFF.